This record covers a single TCR beta chain. What it binds is unknown. The sample comes from a study of neoadjuvant anti-PD-1 for oral cavity cancer. Regarding the study as a whole: PBMC Gini-index clonality exceeded responders' in non-responders post-nivolumab.

CDR3 size: 16 residues. V shed 0 bases, J shed 7 bases, and the junction held 12 bases outside the gene matches. Germline V gene sequence: CDR1 SGDLS, CDR2 YYNGEE. The method was immunoSEQ multiplex PCR; TCRdb's version includes in-frame clones alone and lacks a portion of them. The data show about 14,000 clones, with about three quarters seen just once and around 3% held by the top ten. The sequenced sample was PBMCs, obtained before nivolumab (anti-PD-1) treatment. The chain carries TRBV9 and TRBJ2-7, with 8 bases aligning to TRBD2. The source of this sequence is a person aged 40 to 85 with oral cavity squamous cell carcinoma. This CDR3 is CASSVAPLAARGEQYF. The CDR3 coding sequence is TGTGCCAGCAGCGTAGCCCCACTAGCGGCACGGGGGGAGCAGTACTTC.